This T cell receptor beta chain was identified in a study of vaccination and CD4 T cells after COVID-19. Germline-derived CDR1 and CDR2 are KGHSH and LQKENI. This CDR3 is 15 amino acids long. V trimming: 0 bases; J trimming: 3 bases; junction bases outside the gene matches: 3. The Oncomine TCR Beta short-read assay sequenced DNA from cultured CD4+ T cells. TCRdb re-analysed the PCR reads in MiXCR, keeping a single row per CDR3 protein. This table holds roughly 14,000 distinct CDR3 sequences, 52% found once. Remarks on this clonotype: Its antigen remains unknown.

Treatment noted: approximately 10-day PBMC culture with coronavirus spike peptide pools or control peptides (ViraFEST assay). This chain connects TRBV18 to TRBJ1-2; TRBD1 matches 8 bases. The specimen sequenced was CD4+ T cells from blood, cultured in vitro. This clonotype was sampled from a human donor who had recovered from COVID-19. This CDR3 reads CASSPPPGQDYGYTF. The CDR3, as DNA: TGTGCCAGCTCACCACCTCCGGGACAGGACTATGGCTACACCTTC.